The 21 T cell receptor beta chains given below trace back to one sample, sequenced in a study of long-term antiretroviral therapy in people with HIV. This was the immunoSEQ v3.0 assay at survey level. Profiled with immunoSEQ multiplex PCR; TCRdb holds only in-frame clones, not every one. The sample lists under 25,000 clones; 76% were seen once. The sample here was unsorted PBMCs, taken 0.5 years before starting antiretroviral therapy. These receptors all come from a man between 18 and 29 years old with HIV.

The chain links TRBV13 to TRBJ2-6; TRBD1 might be the D (7 bases). This CDR3 is 17 amino acids long. In germline, CDR1 is PRHDT, CDR2 FYEKMQ (reference sequence). Deletions cut 4 bases from V and 0 bases from J, with 13 bases between. CDR3 amino acids: CASSSRDSLSGANVLTF. In nucleotides, the CDR3 is TGTGCCAGCAGCTCGCGGGACAGCCTCTCTGGGGCCAACGTCCTGACTTTC.

The J gene is TRBJ2-7, the V gene TRBV12-5; 7 bases line up with TRBD1. Germline V CDR1 and CDR2: LGHNT, FRNRAP. The CDR3 has 14 residues. Trimming cost V 5 bases and J 0 bases; bases outside gene matches: 4. The CDR3 spells CASGGDSHSYEQYF. The CDR3 DNA follows: TGTGCTAGTGGTGGGGACAGCCACTCCTACGAGCAGTACTTC.

The V call is TRBV14, the J call TRBJ2-7, with D perhaps matching TRBD1 (6 bases). Per germline, CDR1 SGHDN and CDR2 FVKESK. The CDR3 length is 15 residues. V was cut by 0 bases and J by 0 bases, with 9 bases left in between. CDR3: CASSQESRGSYEQYF. As DNA, the CDR3 is TGTGCCAGCAGCCAAGAAAGCAGGGGCTCCTACGAGCAGTACTTC.

The chain has TRBV7-6 and TRBJ2-1; D call uncertain. This CDR3 comprises 15 residues. V gave up 2 bases and J gave up 8 bases, with 16 bases separating them. Germline V gene data show CDR1 as SGHVS and CDR2 as FNYEAQ. CDR3 protein: CASSLRQGPYDEQFF. CDR3 DNA sequence: TGTGCCAGCAGCTTAAGACAAGGCCCATACGATGAGCAGTTCTTC.

The gene calls are TRBV6-4 and TRBJ2-1, with D tentatively TRBD1 (6 bases). The CDR3 sequence is 14 residues long. Germline V gene data show CDR1 as MRHNA and CDR2 as SNTAGT. Trimming shortened V by 3 bases and J by 8 bases, and 14 bases separated the two germline ends. This CDR3 is CASSDSGTRDEQFF. CDR3 sequence (DNA): TGTGCCAGCAGTGATTCCGGGACAAGGGATGAGCAGTTCTTC.

In its sample, this clone was seen a few times. CDR3 residues: CASSTWTGGYGYTF. CDR3 DNA: TGTGCCAGCAGTACGTGGACTGGGGGCTATGGCTACACCTTC. V gene TRBV27 combines with J gene TRBJ1-2; perhaps TRBD1 as D (5 bases). This CDR3 is 14 amino acids long. The V and J ends lost 5 bases and 4 bases respectively, with 14 bases between them. CDR1 is MNHEY and CDR2 is SMNVEV in the germline V gene (reference sequence).

J is TRBJ1-4 and V is TRBV6-4; D is perhaps TRBD1 (6 bases). The CDR3 covers 15 residues. Trimming shortened V by 5 bases and J by 7 bases, and 17 bases separated the two germline ends. The germline gives CDR1 MRHNA, CDR2 SNTAGT. The CDR3 here is CASSPSGVPGEKLFF. The CDR3 DNA reads TGTGCCAGCAGTCCTTCAGGGGTACCGGGTGAAAAACTGTTTTTT.

The chain links TRBV28 to TRBJ1-2, with D possibly matching TRBD1 (5 bases). CDR1 is MDHEN, CDR2 SYDVKM, per germline. The V and J ends lost 6 bases and 1 base respectively, with 9 bases between them. The CDR3 spans 13 residues. The CDR3 region is CASSPDINYGYTF. Here the CDR3 DNA reads TGTGCCAGCAGCCCGGACATTAACTATGGCTACACCTTC.

The chain links TRBV14 to TRBJ1-3, with D hard to call. The CDR3 is 13 residues long. CDR1 and CDR2 (germline): SGHDN, FVKESK. Trimming took off 1 base at V and 1 base at J, with 2 bases between the two ends. In DNA, the CDR3 is TGTGCCAGCAGCCAAGGATCTGGAAACACCATATATTTT. Translated, it gives CASSQGSGNTIYF. The full variable domain, completed using reference TRBV14 and TRBJ1-3, is EAGVTQFPSHSVIEKGQTVTLRCDPISGHDNLYWYRRVMGKEIKFLLHFVKESKQDESGMPNNRFLAERTGGTYSTLKVQPAELEDSGVYFCASSQGSGNTIYFGEGSWLTVV.

The V and J genes are TRBV7-2 and TRBJ2-3, with D possibly being TRBD2 (5 bases). V was trimmed by 1 base and J by 6 bases, leaving 11 bases between them. The germline CDR1 and CDR2 sequences are SGHTA and FQGNSA. CDR3 length equals 14 residues. CDR3 amino acids: CASSLGGVRDTQYF. The CDR3 bases are TGTGCCAGCAGCTTAGGGGGAGTTCGGGATACGCAGTATTTT.

This clone was seen a handful of times. The chain joins TRBV27 to TRBJ2-7; 7 bases line up with TRBD1. The CDR3 is made up of 14 amino acids. V was pared by 2 bases and J by 3 bases, with 4 bases of the junction left unmatched. Germline values: CDR1 MNHEY, CDR2 SMNVEV (reference sequence). CDR3: CASSLDRAGYEQYF. Written as DNA, the CDR3 is TGTGCCAGCAGTTTAGACAGGGCCGGCTACGAGCAGTACTTC.

The V and J genes are TRBV27 and TRBJ2-1; D gene unclear. CDR3 length: 15 residues. Per the germline V gene, CDR1 is MNHEY and CDR2 is SMNVEV (reference sequence). V was trimmed by 7 bases and J by 0 bases, leaving 13 bases between them. The CDR3 sequence is CASTLDLSSYNEQFF. CDR3 sequence (DNA): TGTGCCAGCACCCTCGACTTGAGCTCCTACAATGAGCAGTTCTTC.

The chain carries TRBV4-1 and TRBJ1-1; perhaps TRBD1 as D (5 bases). CDR1 and CDR2 (germline): MGHRA, YSYEKL. This CDR3 region has 12 residues. Between the trimmed V and J ends, which lost 0 bases and 8 bases, there was a span of 7 bases. CDR3 amino acids: CASSQDRDEAFF. The DNA for the CDR3 is TGCGCCAGCAGCCAAGACCGGGACGAAGCTTTCTTT.

V usage is TRBV7-9 and J usage is TRBJ2-7; TRBD1 matches at 9 bases. The germline V gene has CDR1 SEHNR and CDR2 FQNEAQ (reference sequence). This CDR3 comprises 15 residues. V shed 5 bases and J 0 bases; nucleotides not matched to a gene: 5. CDR3 in DNA: TGTGCCAGCAGCGGTACAGGGGGCAGCTCCTACGAGCAGTACTTC. Translated, it gives CASSGTGGSSYEQYF.

V usage is TRBV7-7 and J usage is TRBJ2-1, with 10 positions matching TRBD2. This CDR3 comprises 15 residues. With V trimmed by 4 bases and J by 8 bases, 8 bases remained unmatched. In germline, CDR1 is SSHAT, CDR2 FNYEAQ (reference sequence). CDR3: CASSSGLASLDEQFF. CDR3 nucleotide sequence: TGTGCCAGCAGCTCGGGACTAGCGAGCCTAGATGAGCAGTTCTTC.

In DNA, the CDR3 is TGTGCCAGCAGCTCCCCCCAGGGAGGTTTTTACGAGCAGTACTTC. Translated, it gives CASSSPQGGFYEQYF. V is TRBV7-6 and J is TRBJ2-7; possible D gene TRBD2, 6 bases. From germline, CDR1 is SGHVS and CDR2 FNYEAQ. V lost 4 bases and J lost 4, with 17 bases in between. The CDR3 sequence is 15 residues long.

V and J are TRBV7-9 and TRBJ1-1; D gene uncertain. Germline V gene sequence: CDR1 SEHNR, CDR2 FQNEAQ (reference sequence). V gave up 0 bases and J gave up 0 bases, with 11 bases separating them. The length of the CDR3 is 16 residues. DNA of the CDR3: TGTGCCAGCAGCTTAGCTCCTGCGGTTATGAACACTGAAGCTTTCTTT. It codes for CASSLAPAVMNTEAFF.

The chain links TRBV29-1 to TRBJ2-7; D possibly corresponds to TRBD2 (5 bases). From germline, CDR1 is SQVTM and CDR2 ANQGSEA. The CDR3 runs 13 residues. Trimming took 8 bases from V and 1 from J, leaving 15 bases between them. The CDR3 DNA sequence: TGCAGCTCCGACTACACCGGTTCCTACGAGCAGTACTTC. Translation: CSSDYTGSYEQYF.

The J gene is TRBJ1-1, the V gene TRBV10-3, with 8 bases fitting TRBD1. The germline CDR1 and CDR2 sequences are ENHRY and SYGVKD. V lost 2 bases, J lost 7 bases, and 0 bases stayed unmatched. The CDR3 has 12 residues. CDR3 nucleotides: TGTGCCATCAGTGAGGGACAGGGTGAAGCTTTCTTT. Translated, it gives CAISEGQGEAFF.

The V call is TRBV2, the J call TRBJ1-2; D unclear. The CDR3 is 16 amino acids. Per germline, CDR1 SNHLY and CDR2 FYNNEI. Trimming took 2 bases from V and 0 from J, leaving 13 bases between them. The CDR3 DNA sequence: TGTGCCAGCAGTGAACAGGCGGCCGTCACTAACTATGGCTACACCTTC. Protein: CASSEQAAVTNYGYTF.

The chain has TRBV19 and TRBJ2-7, with D unclear. CDR3 length equals 16 residues. Germline CDR1 LNHDA, CDR2 SQIVND (reference sequence). The V end was cut by 3 bases, the J end by 5 bases, with 20 bases between. The CDR3 bases are TGTGCCAGTAGTATTTCCCCCAGGAACGAGTTGGACGAGCAGTACTTC. This sequence encodes CASSISPRNELDEQYF.